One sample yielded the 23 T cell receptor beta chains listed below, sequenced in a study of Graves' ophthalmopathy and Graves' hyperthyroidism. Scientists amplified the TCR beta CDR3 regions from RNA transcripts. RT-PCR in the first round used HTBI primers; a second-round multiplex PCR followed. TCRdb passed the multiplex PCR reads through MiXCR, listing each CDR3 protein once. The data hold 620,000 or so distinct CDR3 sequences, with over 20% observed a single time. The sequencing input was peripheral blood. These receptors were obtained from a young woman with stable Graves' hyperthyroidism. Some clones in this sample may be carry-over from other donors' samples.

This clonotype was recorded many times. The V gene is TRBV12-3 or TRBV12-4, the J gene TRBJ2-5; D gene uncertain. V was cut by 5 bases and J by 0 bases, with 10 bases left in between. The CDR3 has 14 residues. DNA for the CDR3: TGTGCCAGCAGTCCGGGCTTGAACCAAGAGACCCAGTACTTC. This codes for CASSPGLNQETQYF.

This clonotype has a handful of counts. The CDR3 loop is CASSLLVVQTQYF. The DNA of the CDR3 is TGTGCCAGCAGCCTTCTGGTCGTGCAGACCCAGTACTTC. The chain recombines TRBV3-1 with TRBJ2-5; D is uncertain. Trimming left V 4 bases short and J 6 bases short, with 12 bases between. Germline V CDR1 and CDR2: LGHDT, YNNKEL (reference sequence). CDR3 length equals 13 residues.

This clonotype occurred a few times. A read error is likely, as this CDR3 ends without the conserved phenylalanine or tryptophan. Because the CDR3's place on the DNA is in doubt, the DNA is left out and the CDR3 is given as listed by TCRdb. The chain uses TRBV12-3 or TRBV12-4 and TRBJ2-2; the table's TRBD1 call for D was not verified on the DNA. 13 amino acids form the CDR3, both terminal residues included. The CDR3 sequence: CASTIRRGRELWL.

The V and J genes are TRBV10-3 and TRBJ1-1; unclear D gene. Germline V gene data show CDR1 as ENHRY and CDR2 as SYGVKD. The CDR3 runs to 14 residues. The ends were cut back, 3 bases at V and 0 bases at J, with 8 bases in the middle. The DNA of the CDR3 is TGTGCCATCAGTGAAAGGACGGTGAACACTGAAGCTTTCTTT. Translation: CAISERTVNTEAFF.

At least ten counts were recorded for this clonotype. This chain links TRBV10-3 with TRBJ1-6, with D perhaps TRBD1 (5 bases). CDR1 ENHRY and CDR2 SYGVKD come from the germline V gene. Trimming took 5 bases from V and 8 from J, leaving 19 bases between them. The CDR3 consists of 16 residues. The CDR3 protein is CAISLQASGAHSPLHF. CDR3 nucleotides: TGTGCCATCAGTCTACAGGCAAGTGGAGCCCATTCACCCCTCCACTTT.

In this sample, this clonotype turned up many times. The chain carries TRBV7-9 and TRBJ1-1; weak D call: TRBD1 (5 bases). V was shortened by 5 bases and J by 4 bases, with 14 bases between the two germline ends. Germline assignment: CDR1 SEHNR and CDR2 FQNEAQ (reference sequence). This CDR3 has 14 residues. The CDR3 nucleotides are TGTGCCAGCAGCCCCGTTCTCAGGGCCACTGAAGCTTTCTTT. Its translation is CASSPVLRATEAFF. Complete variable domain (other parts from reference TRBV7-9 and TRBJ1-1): DTGVSQNPRHKITKRGQNVTFRCDPISEHNRLYWYRQTLGQGPEFLTYFQNEAQLEKSRLLSDRFSAERPKGSFSTLEIQRTEQGDSAMYLCASSPVLRATEAFFGQGTRLTVV.

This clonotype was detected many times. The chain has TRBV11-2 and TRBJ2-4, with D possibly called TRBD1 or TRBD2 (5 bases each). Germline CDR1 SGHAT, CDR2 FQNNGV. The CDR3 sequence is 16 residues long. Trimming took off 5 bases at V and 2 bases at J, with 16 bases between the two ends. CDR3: CASSGNRDRTKNIQYF. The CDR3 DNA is TGTGCCAGCAGCGGAAACCGGGACCGCACCAAAAACATTCAGTACTTC.

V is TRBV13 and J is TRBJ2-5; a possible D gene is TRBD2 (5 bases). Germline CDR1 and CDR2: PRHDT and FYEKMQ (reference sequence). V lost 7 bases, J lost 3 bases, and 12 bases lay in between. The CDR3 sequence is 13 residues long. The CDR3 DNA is TGTGCCAGCATCCGGGGAGCAGAAGAGACCCAGTACTTC. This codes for CASIRGAEETQYF.

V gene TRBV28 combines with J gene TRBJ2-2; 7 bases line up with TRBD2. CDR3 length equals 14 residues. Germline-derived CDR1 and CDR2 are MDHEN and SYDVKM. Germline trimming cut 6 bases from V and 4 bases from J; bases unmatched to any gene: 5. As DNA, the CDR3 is TGTGCCAGCAGCATTTCGGGGGGCACCGGGGAGCTGTTTTTT. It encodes CASSISGGTGELFF.

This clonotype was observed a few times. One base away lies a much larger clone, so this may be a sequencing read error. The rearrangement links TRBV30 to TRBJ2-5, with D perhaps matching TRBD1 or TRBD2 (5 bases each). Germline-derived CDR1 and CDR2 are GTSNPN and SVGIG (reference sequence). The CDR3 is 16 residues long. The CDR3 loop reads CAWRLLGRAAEEAQYF. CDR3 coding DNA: TGTGCCTGGAGACTTCTGGGGCGGGCCGCCGAAGAGGCCCAGTACTTC.

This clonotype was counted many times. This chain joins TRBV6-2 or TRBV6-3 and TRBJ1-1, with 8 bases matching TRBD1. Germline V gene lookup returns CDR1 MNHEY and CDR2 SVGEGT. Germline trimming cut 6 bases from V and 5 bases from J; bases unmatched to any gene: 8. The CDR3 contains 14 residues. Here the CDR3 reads CASSRQGSGTEAFF. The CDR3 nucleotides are TGTGCCAGCAGCAGACAGGGGAGCGGTACTGAAGCTTTCTTT.

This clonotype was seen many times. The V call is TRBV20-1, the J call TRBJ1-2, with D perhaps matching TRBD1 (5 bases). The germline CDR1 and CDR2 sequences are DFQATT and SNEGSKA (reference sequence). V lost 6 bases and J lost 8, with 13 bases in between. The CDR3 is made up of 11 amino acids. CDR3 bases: TGCAGTGCCCCTACGAGGGGCGGCTACACCTTC. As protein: CSAPTRGGYTF.

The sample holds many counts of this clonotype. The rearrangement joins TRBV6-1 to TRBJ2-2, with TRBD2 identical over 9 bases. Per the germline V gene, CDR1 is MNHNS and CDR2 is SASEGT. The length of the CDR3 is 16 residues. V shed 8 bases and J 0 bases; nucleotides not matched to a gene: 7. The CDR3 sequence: CASGASGVPNTGELFF. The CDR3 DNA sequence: TGTGCCAGCGGGGCTAGCGGGGTCCCGAACACCGGGGAGCTGTTTTTT.

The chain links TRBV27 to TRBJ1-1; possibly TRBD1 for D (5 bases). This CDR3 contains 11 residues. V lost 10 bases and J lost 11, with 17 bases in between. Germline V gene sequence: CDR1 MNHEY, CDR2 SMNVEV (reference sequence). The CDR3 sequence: CATRDPPAAFF. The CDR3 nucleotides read TGTGCCACCCGGGACCCCCCTGCGGCTTTCTTT.

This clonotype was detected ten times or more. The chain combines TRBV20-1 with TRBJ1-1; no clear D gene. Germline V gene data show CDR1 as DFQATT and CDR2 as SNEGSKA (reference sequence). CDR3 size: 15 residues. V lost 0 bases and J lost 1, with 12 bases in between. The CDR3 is CSARDGSVSNTEAFF. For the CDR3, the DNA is TGCAGTGCTAGAGACGGGTCCGTGTCGAACACTGAAGCTTTCTTT.

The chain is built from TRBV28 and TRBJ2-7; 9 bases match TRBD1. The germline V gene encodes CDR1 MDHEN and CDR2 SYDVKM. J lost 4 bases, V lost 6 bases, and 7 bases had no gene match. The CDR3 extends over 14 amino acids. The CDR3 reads CASRPQGAEYEQYF. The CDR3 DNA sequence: TGTGCCAGCAGGCCACAGGGGGCGGAGTACGAGCAGTACTTC.

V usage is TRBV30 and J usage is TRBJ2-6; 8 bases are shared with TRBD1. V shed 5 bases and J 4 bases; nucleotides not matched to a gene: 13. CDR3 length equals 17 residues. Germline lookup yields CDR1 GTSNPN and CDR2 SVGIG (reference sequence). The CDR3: CAWGTGEPSGGANVLTF. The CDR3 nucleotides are TGTGCCTGGGGGACAGGAGAACCTTCGGGAGGGGCCAACGTCCTGACTTTC.

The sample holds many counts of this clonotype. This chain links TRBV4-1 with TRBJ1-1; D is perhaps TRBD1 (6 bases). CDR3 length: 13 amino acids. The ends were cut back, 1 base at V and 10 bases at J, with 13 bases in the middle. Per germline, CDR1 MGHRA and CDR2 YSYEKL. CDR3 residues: CASSQGGLGGAFF. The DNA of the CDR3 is TGCGCCAGCAGCCAAGGTGGATTAGGGGGAGCTTTCTTT.

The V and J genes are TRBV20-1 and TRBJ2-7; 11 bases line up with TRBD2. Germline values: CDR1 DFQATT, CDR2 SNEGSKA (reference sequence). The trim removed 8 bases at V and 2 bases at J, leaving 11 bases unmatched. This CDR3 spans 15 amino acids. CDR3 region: CSIPGLADLTYEQYF. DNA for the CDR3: TGCAGTATTCCGGGACTAGCGGATCTTACCTACGAGCAGTACTTC.

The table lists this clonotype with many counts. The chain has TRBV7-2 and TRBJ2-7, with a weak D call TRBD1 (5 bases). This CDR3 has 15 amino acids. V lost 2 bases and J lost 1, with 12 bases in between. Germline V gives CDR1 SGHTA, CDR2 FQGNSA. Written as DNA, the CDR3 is TGTGCCAGCAGCTTATTTGGCAGGGCGTCCTACGAGCAGTACTTC. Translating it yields CASSLFGRASYEQYF.

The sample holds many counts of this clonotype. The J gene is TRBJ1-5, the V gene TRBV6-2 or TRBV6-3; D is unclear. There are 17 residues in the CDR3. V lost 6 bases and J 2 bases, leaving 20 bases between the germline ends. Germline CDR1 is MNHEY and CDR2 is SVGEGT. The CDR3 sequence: CASSLQGMIPGNQPQHF. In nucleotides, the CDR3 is TGTGCCAGCAGCCTACAAGGGATGATCCCCGGCAATCAGCCCCAGCATTTT.

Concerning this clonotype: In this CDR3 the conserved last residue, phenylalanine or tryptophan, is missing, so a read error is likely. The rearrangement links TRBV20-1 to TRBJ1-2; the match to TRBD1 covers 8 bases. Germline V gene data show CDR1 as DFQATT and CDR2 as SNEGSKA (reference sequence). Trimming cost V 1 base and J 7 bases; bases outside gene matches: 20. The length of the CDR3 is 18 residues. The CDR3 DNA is TGCAGTGCTAGAGGTTCAGCCGGGGCAGGGGGCGCAAGGGGTGGCTACACCGTC. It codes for CSARGSAGAGGARGGYTV.

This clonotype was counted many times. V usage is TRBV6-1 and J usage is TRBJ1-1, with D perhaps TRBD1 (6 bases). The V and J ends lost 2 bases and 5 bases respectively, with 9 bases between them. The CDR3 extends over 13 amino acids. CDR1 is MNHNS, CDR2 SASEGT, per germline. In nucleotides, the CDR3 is TGTGCCAGCAGTGAAAACAGGGTAACTGAAGCTTTCTTT. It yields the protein CASSENRVTEAFF.